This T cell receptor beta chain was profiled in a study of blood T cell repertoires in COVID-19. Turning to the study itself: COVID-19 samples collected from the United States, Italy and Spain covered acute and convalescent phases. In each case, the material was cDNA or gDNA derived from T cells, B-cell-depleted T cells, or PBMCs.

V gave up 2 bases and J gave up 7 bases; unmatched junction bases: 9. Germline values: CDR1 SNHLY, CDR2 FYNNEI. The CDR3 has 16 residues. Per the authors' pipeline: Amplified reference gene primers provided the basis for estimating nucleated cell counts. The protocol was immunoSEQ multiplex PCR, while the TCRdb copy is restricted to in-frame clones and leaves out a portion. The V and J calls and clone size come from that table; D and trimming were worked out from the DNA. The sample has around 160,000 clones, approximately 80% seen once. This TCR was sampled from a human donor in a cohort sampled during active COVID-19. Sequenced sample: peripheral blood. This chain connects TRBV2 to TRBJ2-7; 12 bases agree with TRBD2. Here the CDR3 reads CASSEIRLAGGREQYF. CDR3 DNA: TGTGCCAGCAGTGAAATACGGCTAGCGGGGGGGAGAGAGCAGTACTTC.